Below are 16 T cell receptor beta chains sequenced from a single sample in a study of blood T cell repertoires in COVID-19. Assay: immunoSEQ multiplex PCR; the TCRdb copy retains only in-frame clones and omits some. Of around 30,000 clones in the sample, about 86% were seen once. The sequenced sample consisted of peripheral blood. All receptors come from a woman older than 75 with active or convalescent COVID-19.

Here the CDR3 reads CASSGQGNTIYF. In DNA form, the CDR3 reads TGTGCCAGCAGTGGGCAGGGAAACACCATATATTTT. V and J are TRBV2 and TRBJ1-3; no reliable D call. CDR3 length: 12 amino acids. From germline, CDR1 is SNHLY and CDR2 FYNNEI. V gave up 4 bases and J gave up 4 bases, with 5 bases separating them. Full variable domain (rest looked up from reference TRBV2 and TRBJ1-3): EPEVTQTPSHQVTQMGQEVILRCVPISNHLYFYWYRQILGQKVEFLVSFYNNEISEKSEIFDDQFSVERPDGSNFTLKIRSTKLEDSAMYFCASSGQGNTIYFGEGSWLTVV.

This clone has a handful of counts. The chain has TRBV28 and TRBJ1-5; TRBD1 matches 10 bases. The ends lost 6 bases at V and 1 base at J; junction bases unmatched: 9. CDR3 size: 17 residues. Germline V gene lookup returns CDR1 MDHEN and CDR2 SYDVKM. The CDR3 bases are TGTGCCAGCAGCCAAATCCGGGACAGGGGCAGCAATCAGCCCCAGCATTTT. This codes for CASSQIRDRGSNQPQHF.

The chain joins TRBV27 to TRBJ1-6; TRBD1 matches 7 bases. The CDR3 sequence is 14 residues long. J lost 10 bases, V lost 4 bases, and 7 bases had no gene match. The V gene's germline CDR1 is MNHEY and CDR2 SMNVEV (reference sequence). The CDR3 nucleotides are TGTGCCAGCAGTTCGGGACAGTCACGCTCACCCCTCCACTTT. It codes for CASSSGQSRSPLHF.

This rearrangement joins TRBV28 to TRBJ1-5; the D gene is possibly TRBD1 (5 bases). The V end lost 6 bases, the J end lost 11 bases, and 14 bases lay between the germline ends. Looked up from germline, CDR1 is MDHEN and CDR2 is SYDVKM. The CDR3 is 12 amino acids. The chain's CDR3 is CASSESGGTQHF. CDR3 DNA: TGTGCCAGCAGCGAATCCGGGGGAACCCAGCATTTT.

This chain uses TRBV24-1 with TRBJ1-4; TRBD1 might be the D (6 bases). Germline lookup yields CDR1 KGHDR and CDR2 SFDVKD. The CDR3 length is 16 residues. Trimming left V 12 bases short and J 6 bases short, with 25 bases between. CDR3 loop: CADSPPKQGSDEKLFF. CDR3 nucleotides: TGTGCCGACAGTCCCCCCAAACAGGGTTCGGATGAAAAACTGTTTTTT.

This clone was detected once. This chain joins TRBV28 and TRBJ1-5; no firm D call. The CDR3 has 16 amino acids. CDR1 MDHEN and CDR2 SYDVKM come from the germline V gene. Trimming pared 0 bases from V and 3 bases from J, leaving 12 bases between. The CDR3 is CASSLWGDIANQPQHF. The DNA of the CDR3 is TGTGCCAGCAGTTTATGGGGCGACATTGCCAATCAGCCCCAGCATTTT.

CDR3 sequence: CASSLAGVRETQYF. Written as DNA, the CDR3 is TGTGCCAGCTCACTAGCGGGAGTAAGGGAGACCCAGTACTTC. J is TRBJ2-5 and V is TRBV18; 9 bases align to TRBD2. CDR3 length: 14 residues. The J segment lost 5 bases and the V segment lost 4 bases, leaving 5 bases of the junction unmatched. Germline lookup yields CDR1 KGHSH and CDR2 LQKENI.

This sequence joins TRBV5-1 and TRBJ2-3, with 10 positions matching TRBD2. V shed 7 bases and J 4 bases; nucleotides not matched to a gene: 6. The germline V gene has CDR1 SGHRS and CDR2 YFSETQ. The CDR3 consists of 14 residues. The CDR3 region is CASYSGGASDTQYF. The DNA for the CDR3 is TGCGCCAGCTACAGCGGGGGGGCCTCAGATACGCAGTATTTT. Supplemented by reference TRBV5-1 and TRBJ2-3, the full variable domain reads KAGVTQTPRYLIKTRGQQVTLSCSPISGHRSVSWYQQTPGQGLQFLFEYFSETQRNKGNFPGRFSGRQFSNSRSEMNVSTLELGDSALYLCASYSGGASDTQYFGPGTRLTVL.

The gene calls are TRBV7-3 and TRBJ1-1, with D maybe TRBD1 (5 bases). Trimming cost V 2 bases and J 2 bases, with 6 bases left between them. The CDR3 runs 13 residues. Germline V gene lookup returns CDR1 SGHTA and CDR2 FQGTGA. The CDR3 DNA is TGTGCCAGCAGCTTACAGGGTAACACTGAAGCTTTCTTT. It codes for CASSLQGNTEAFF.

The rearrangement links TRBV9 to TRBJ2-1; 8 positions match TRBD2. Unmatched junction bases numbered 8, after V lost 4 bases and J lost 11 bases. The CDR3 has 13 amino acids. Germline lookup yields CDR1 SGDLS and CDR2 YYNGEE. This CDR3 reads CASSSRERGQQFF. In nucleotides, the CDR3 is TGTGCCAGCAGCTCCCGAGAGCGGGGGCAGCAGTTCTTC. Full variable domain (missing parts from reference TRBV9 and TRBJ2-1): DSGVTQTPKHLITATGQRVTLRCSPRSGDLSVYWYQQSLDQGLQFLIQYYNGEERAKGNILERFSAQQFPDLHSELNLSSLELGDSALYFCASSSRERGQQFFGPGTRLTVL.

As DNA, the CDR3 is TGTGCCAGCAGTTTAGGTGGGGGCCCTGAAGCTTTCTTT. It encodes CASSLGGGPEAFF. The chain combines TRBV12-3 or TRBV12-4 with TRBJ1-1, with D possibly being TRBD1 (6 bases). This CDR3 region has 13 residues. V lost 1 base to trimming and J lost 6 bases, with 9 bases between them.

The chain uses TRBV5-1 and TRBJ2-6; 9 nucleotides agree with TRBD1. Germline V gene lookup returns CDR1 SGHRS and CDR2 YFSETQ. The CDR3 length is 14 residues. V dropped 7 bases and J dropped 4; count of bases not matched to a gene: 3. The CDR3 loop is CASGQGYGANVLTF. CDR3 coding DNA: TGCGCCAGCGGACAGGGGTACGGGGCCAACGTCCTGACTTTC.

V gene TRBV9 combines with J gene TRBJ1-4; 7 bases are shared with TRBD1. V was clipped by 3 bases and J by 8 bases; unmatched bases: 10. The CDR3 spans 15 residues. The germline V gene has CDR1 SGDLS and CDR2 YYNGEE. Here the CDR3 DNA reads TGTGCCAGCAGCGCCTCTCGGGACAGCCTCGAAAAACTGTTTTTT. It translates to CASSASRDSLEKLFF.

The chain couples TRBV6-5 to TRBJ2-5; D is unclear. V was cut by 5 bases and J by 5 bases, with 15 bases left in between. CDR3 size: 14 residues. CDR1 and CDR2 from the germline V gene are MNHEY and SVGAGI. DNA for the CDR3: TGTGCCAGCAGTCCCCTTAGGCTGCGGGAGACCCAGTACTTC. It translates to CASSPLRLRETQYF.

The V call is TRBV28, the J call TRBJ2-1, with D possibly matching TRBD2 (6 bases). This CDR3 is built from 14 residues. V lost 7 bases and J lost 4, with 14 bases in between. Germline V gene data show CDR1 as MDHEN and CDR2 as SYDVKM. CDR3 loop: CASTGLRGYNEQFF. The DNA of the CDR3 is TGTGCCAGCACCGGGCTCCGGGGGTACAATGAGCAGTTCTTC.

This clone was recorded once. CDR3 residues: CASSVDRSGGEQYF. The CDR3 DNA sequence: TGTGCCAGCAGTGTAGACAGGAGCGGGGGCGAGCAGTACTTC. The chain has TRBV2 and TRBJ2-7; TRBD2 matches 8 bases. Germline trimming cut 4 bases from V and 6 bases from J; bases unmatched to any gene: 8. The CDR3 runs to 14 residues. CDR1 and CDR2 from the germline V gene are SNHLY and FYNNEI.